This entry describes one TCR beta chain. This clone's antigen is unknown. Base qualities are not recorded, but no much larger clone differs from it by a single base. The sample belongs to a study of OX40 agonist ivuxolimab in advanced cancers. Regarding the complete study: Ivuxolimab was a fully human IgG2 agonistic monoclonal antibody targeting the costimulatory receptor OX40 (CD134). Intravenous ivuxolimab was administered to patients every 2 weeks at six dose levels: 0.01, 0.1, 0.3, 1.5, 3 and 10 mg/kg. Among the approximately 54 dose-escalation patients, about 20 had hepatocellular carcinoma, around 15 melanoma, 9 renal cell carcinoma and 9 head and neck cancer. The dose-escalation cohort was 82.7% male with a mean age of approximately 60 years, ranging from roughly 23 to 80. Patients were allowed to have had prior anti-PD-1, anti-PD-L1 or anti-CTLA-4 therapy, and 40% of the dose-escalation patients had previously received checkpoint inhibitors. Partial responses were achieved by three dose-escalation patients, of whom one had hepatocellular carcinoma and two had cutaneous melanoma. The point of sequencing TCRbeta in the periphery was to test whether ivuxolimab changed TCR sequence diversity and drove clonal T-cell expansion. The paper describes the monotherapy dose-escalation part (N = 52 patients) of the phase I trial of ivuxolimab.

V lost 0 bases and J lost 5 bases; the stretch between them is 12 bases long. From the cysteine up to the phenylalanine, the CDR3 has a length of 15 residues. The kept DNA is CDR3 alone, 45 bases in frame from the first base. From a lookup of the germline V gene, CDR1 and CDR2 are SGHDT and YYEEEE. Patients with autoimmune disease history or receiving systemic immunosuppression were excluded from the trial. Peripheral blood for TCR sequencing was collected from all dose cohorts at baseline, on cycle 4 day 1, and on cycle 7 day 1. Samples were obtained from an open-label, multicenter, first-in-human phase I dose-escalation trial of ivuxolimab. Adults with locally advanced or metastatic melanoma, renal cell, hepatocellular, or head and neck squamous cell carcinoma were enrolled in the trial. Before TCR sequencing, CD4+ T cells and CD8+ T cells were sorted from peripheral blood as separate populations.

Genomic DNA was extracted from sorted cells for sequencing of the TCRbeta CDR3 region. TCRbeta CDR3 regions were sequenced using the immunoSEQ Assay. The table comes from immuneACCESS by way of TCRdb, which keeps in-frame sequences with V and J called. Part of the clones is missing from these tables; in studies checked, under half for an unresolved V gene and the rest for unknown reasons. In this sample the table shows about 37,000 clones, 78% of which occur a single time. The biggest ten clones account for roughly 21% of the sample. The investigation overall reported the following: After ivuxolimab, expanded clones were on average more numerous among CD8+ T cells than among CD4+ T cells. The antigen specificity of the peripheral T cells that underwent clonal expansion was not determined. At doses of 0.1 to 3.0 mg/kg, clonal expansion of both CD4+ and CD8+ blood T cells was observed from baseline to week 6. Partial responders in the 0.1-3.0 mg/kg groups had among the lowest normalized peripheral clonal expansion, especially among CD8+ T cells. Low levels of normalized T-cell clonal expansion were also seen in some patients who did not respond.

This material consisted of CD4+ or CD8+ T cells sorted from blood, taken in a trial of the OX40 agonist ivuxolimab. This TCR was sampled from an adult with an advanced solid tumor such as melanoma, head and neck, liver or kidney cancer. The chain was built from TRBV5-6 and TRBJ1-5, with TRBD1 tentatively as D gene (6 bases match). The sequenced DNA is TGTGCCAGCAGCTTGGGGATACAGGGTCATCAGCCCCAGCATTTT. Its amino acids are CASSLGIQGHQPQHF.